These T cell receptor beta chains were read from a single sample in a study of T-cell reconstitution after alpha-beta-depleted transplantation in children. MiXCR was run by TCRdb on the PCR reads, yielding one entry per CDR3 protein. The sample holds 300,000 or so distinct CDR3 sequences; roughly 25% are singletons and the top ten take approximately 10%. This specimen was PBMCs, mostly from graft donor cells, taken 180 days after TCRalphabeta/CD19-depleted stem cell transplant. Receptor source: a male patient under 18 who had a stem cell transplant for acute lymphoblastic leukemia, so the T cells may come from the graft donor. The CDR3 runs from the conserved cysteine through the conserved F or W. Each record gives: J gene, V gene, D gene, clone size, CDR3 DNA, CDR3 protein. D genes are given only for firm matches. Size is stated for part of the rows, as once, few or many counts, or as a class when the clone is expanded.

TRBJ2-3 TRBV4-1 TRBD2 few TGCGCCAGCAGCGGACTAGCGGGAGTCCCCACAGATACGCAGTATTTT CASSGLAGVPTDTQYF
TRBJ2-1 TRBV20-1 - few TGCAGTGCCTTCCACGGGGGTTACAATGAGCAGTTCTTC CSAFHGGYNEQFF
TRBJ2-1 TRBV11-2 TRBD2 many TGTGCCAGCCTCGGACTTAGCGGGAGGAATGAGCAGTTCTTC CASLGLSGRNEQFF
TRBJ1-5 TRBV20-1 - - TGCAGTGCCCAAATTGGGTCCAGGGGTAATCAGCCCCAGCATTTT CSAQIGSRGNQPQHF
TRBJ2-7 TRBV12-3/TRBV12-4 TRBD2 - TGTGCCAGCAACTTAGCGGGTCTCTCCTACGAGCAGTACTTC CASNLAGLSYEQYF
TRBJ2-1 TRBV5-1 - few TGCGCCAGCAGCTTAGGACTCCACACTAACAATGAGCAGTTCTTC CASSLGLHTNNEQFF
TRBJ2-3 TRBV5-1 - - TGCGCCAGCAGCCCCTCCGGGAGTGGCGCAGATACGCAGTATTTT CASSPSGSGADTQYF
TRBJ2-2 TRBV9 TRBD2 few TGTGCCAGCAGCGTAGGGGGACTAGTAAGCACCGGGGAGCTGTTTTTT CASSVGGLVSTGELFF
TRBJ2-1 TRBV18 TRBD2 - TGTGCCAGCTCACCTAGCGGGGGCCTAGGCAATGAGCAGTTCTTC CASSPSGGLGNEQFF
TRBJ1-1 TRBV27 - few TGTGCCAGCAGTTTATGGGTTACGACAGCGGGGGACACTGAAGCTTTCTTT CASSLWVTTAGDTEAFF
TRBJ1-3 TRBV27 - few TGTGCCAGCAGTTTAGCCGCAGGGTCCGGAAACACCATATATTTT CASSLAAGSGNTIYF
TRBJ2-3 TRBV27 - - TGTGCCAGCAGTTTAAGGACGGTTTGGACAGATACGCAGTATTTT CASSLRTVWTDTQYF
TRBJ2-1 TRBV19 TRBD1 - TGTGCCAGTAGTAACTGGGACAGGGGCCCCTACAATGAGCAGTTCTTC CASSNWDRGPYNEQFF
TRBJ2-3 TRBV7-2 - few TGTGCCAGCGGCAAGGACTGGGGGACAGATACGCAGTATTTT CASGKDWGTDTQYF
TRBJ2-5 TRBV5-1 TRBD1 few TGCGCCAGCAGCCCCAGGGGACAGGGGCCAGAGACCCAGTACTTC CASSPRGQGPETQYF
TRBJ2-5 TRBV4-2 TRBD2 - TGTGCCAGCAGCCTGGGACTAGCGGGAGGAGGAGGAGAGACCCAGTACTTC CASSLGLAGGGGETQYF
TRBJ1-1 TRBV20-1 - - TGCAGTGCTGCCGGAGGGGGCACTGAAGCTTTCTTT CSAAGGGTEAFF
TRBJ2-2 TRBV7-9 - many TGTGCCAGCAGCCACCTCAGGGCCGGGGAGCTGTTTTTT CASSHLRAGELFF
TRBJ1-1 TRBV5-1 - few TGCGCCAGCAGCTTGGAAGGGGTGGCTTTAGCTGAAGCTTTCTTT CASSLEGVALAEAFF
TRBJ2-7 TRBV5-1 TRBD1 many TGCGCCAGCAGCTGGACAGGGGACTACGAGCAGTACTTC CASSWTGDYEQYF
TRBJ2-7 TRBV10-1 - - TGCGCCAGCAGTGAAACAGGGATGGGTAGCAACGAGCAGTACTTC CASSETGMGSNEQYF
TRBJ2-2 TRBV7-8 TRBD2 few TGTGCCAGCAGGAAAGTAGCGGGAGTCTCCGGGGAGCTGTTTTTT CASRKVAGVSGELFF
TRBJ2-7 TRBV10-3 TRBD1 - TGTGCCATCAGCCCCCGGGGACAGGGAGGCTACGAGCAGTACTTC CAISPRGQGGYEQYF
TRBJ1-2 TRBV3-1 - - TGTGCCAGCAGCCAAGACGATAGGGGCTACACCTTC CASSQDDRGYTF
TRBJ1-4 TRBV27 TRBD1 few TGTGCCAGCAGCAGACAGGGCCGGGGGGCGACTAATGAAAAACTGTTTTTT CASSRQGRGATNEKLFF
TRBJ2-1 TRBV6-5 - - TGTGCCAGCAGTTACCCGCGGTGGGGAGGATACAATGAGCAGTTCTTC CASSYPRWGGYNEQFF
TRBJ1-5 TRBV7-9 TRBD1 - TGTGCCAGCAGCCCGTGGACAGGGGCAAATCAGCCCCAGCATTTT CASSPWTGANQPQHF
TRBJ1-5 TRBV7-2 - - TGTGCCAGCAGCTTAAATGAGGCCCAGCCCCAGCATTTT CASSLNEAQPQHF
TRBJ1-2 TRBV7-2 TRBD1 many TGTGCCAGCAGCTTCCCCCGGACAGGGTGGCATGGCTACACCTTC CASSFPRTGWHGYTF
TRBJ2-3 TRBV20-1 TRBD1 - TGCAGTGCTAGATCCTATGACAGGGGTTTGACAGATACGCAGTATTTT CSARSYDRGLTDTQYF
TRBJ2-7 TRBV5-1 - - TGCGCCAGCAGCTTGGGTCCCGGGACTGGAACCTACGAGCAGTACTTC CASSLGPGTGTYEQYF
TRBJ2-1 TRBV10-3 TRBD2 few TGTGCCATCAGCCCCCGGACTAGCGGTATCAATGAGCAGTTCTTC CAISPRTSGINEQFF
TRBJ2-7 TRBV20-1 TRBD2 - TGCAGTGCTCGCCGGACTAGCGGGAGATCGAGTGAGCAGTACTTC CSARRTSGRSSEQYF
TRBJ1-1 TRBV10-3 TRBD1 few TGTGCCATCAGGACAGGGATCATGAACACTGAAGCTTTCTTT CAIRTGIMNTEAFF
TRBJ2-7 TRBV25-1 TRBD2 - TGTGCCAGCAGTGATCCAGCGGGAGGGAACCACGAGCAGTACTTC CASSDPAGGNHEQYF
TRBJ1-5 TRBV29-1 - - TGCAGCGTCGCGTCGGGCAATCAGCCCCAGCATTTT CSVASGNQPQHF
TRBJ1-3 TRBV12-3/TRBV12-4 - - TGTGCCAGCAGTTTGAGGACATCCGGTGGAAACACCATATATTTT CASSLRTSGGNTIYF
TRBJ2-7 TRBV4-1 - - TGCGCCAGCAGCCAAGGCCGCCGGGACCGAGCCTCCTACGAGCAGTACTTC CASSQGRRDRASYEQYF
TRBJ2-4 TRBV4-2 - few TGTGCCAGCAGCCAAGAGACTTCCATAGCCAAAAACATTCAGTACTTC CASSQETSIAKNIQYF